This T cell receptor beta chain comes out of a study of cytomegalovirus exposure and HLA in healthy donors. Regarding the study as a whole: A prior analysis recorded that most TCR beta V segments were productive about 87% or about 30% of the time. Relative to equally common others, HLA-associated TCR beta chains showed greater clonal expansion in a later analysis. Among CMV-associated TCR beta chains, most appeared HLA-restricted in a later analysis.

With V trimmed by 1 base and J by 5 bases, 7 bases remained unmatched. The CDR3 has 16 residues. Germline lookup yields CDR1 SQVTM and CDR2 ANQGSEA. On this clone itself: The antigen is undetermined.

PCR amplification relied on 60 Vbeta primers (plus 13 Jbeta primers). How the authors handled the data: A later analysis tallied approximately 80 million unique TCR beta chains, some 10 million of them shared. Profiled with immunoSEQ multiplex PCR; TCRdb holds only in-frame clones, not every one. V and J calls and clone size follow that table, whereas D and trimming were derived from the DNA. The data show about 160,000 clones, with over 60% seen just once and under 4% held by the top ten. The sequence came from a woman aged 40 to 50 in good health and CMV-seronegative. V usage is TRBV29-1 and J usage is TRBJ2-1; 11 positions agree with TRBD1. Source material: PBMCs. The CDR3 sequence is CSVEAPGTGGNNEQFF. DNA of the CDR3: TGCAGCGTTGAAGCTCCAGGGACAGGGGGAAACAATGAGCAGTTCTTC.